Listed here are 2 T cell receptor beta chains from one sample, sequenced in a study of cytomegalovirus exposure and HLA in healthy donors. The PCR employed 60 Vbeta primers together with 13 Jbeta primers. TCRdb's copy holds only in-frame clones and misses some; the assay was immunoSEQ multiplex PCR. The table has approximately 170,000 clones, 65% to 90% seen once. Sequenced sample: PBMCs. These receptors were obtained from a male donor in good health and CMV-seronegative.

This chain connects TRBV9 to TRBJ1-1; TRBD1 matches 9 bases. With 3 bases clipped from V and 5 bases from J, the junction kept 8 bases outside the gene matches. This CDR3 comprises 15 residues. CDR1 is SGDLS, CDR2 YYNGEE, per germline. The CDR3 nucleotides are TGTGCCAGCAGCGCCTCGACAGGGGGGGAAACTGAAGCTTTCTTT. It encodes CASSASTGGETEAFF.

The rearrangement uses TRBV5-5 and TRBJ1-5; D perhaps matches TRBD1 (6 bases). The V gene lost 3 bases and the J gene lost 2 bases, with 15 bases spanning the gap. In germline, CDR1 is SGHKS, CDR2 YYEKEE (reference sequence). The CDR3 sequence is 16 residues long. CDR3 nucleotides: TGTGCCAGCAGCTCGGCGGGGGCCTTTGGCAATCAGCCCCAGCATTTT. Its protein is CASSSAGAFGNQPQHF.